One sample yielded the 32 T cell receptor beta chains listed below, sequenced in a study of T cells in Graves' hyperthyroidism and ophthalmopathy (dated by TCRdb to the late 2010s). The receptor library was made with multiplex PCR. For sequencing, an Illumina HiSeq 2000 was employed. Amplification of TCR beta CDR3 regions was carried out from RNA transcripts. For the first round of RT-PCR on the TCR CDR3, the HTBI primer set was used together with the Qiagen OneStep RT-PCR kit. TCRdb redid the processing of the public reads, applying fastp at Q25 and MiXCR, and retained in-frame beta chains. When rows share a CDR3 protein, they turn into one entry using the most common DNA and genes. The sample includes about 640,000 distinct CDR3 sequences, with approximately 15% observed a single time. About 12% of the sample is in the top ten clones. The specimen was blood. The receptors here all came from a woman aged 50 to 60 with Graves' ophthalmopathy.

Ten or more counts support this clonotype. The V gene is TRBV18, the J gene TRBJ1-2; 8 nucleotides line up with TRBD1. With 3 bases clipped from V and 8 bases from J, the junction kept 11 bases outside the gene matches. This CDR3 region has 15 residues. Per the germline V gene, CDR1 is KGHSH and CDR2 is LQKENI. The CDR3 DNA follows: TGTGCCAGCTCACCGCTTCCGACAGGGGCTCGAGGCTACACCTTC. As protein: CASSPLPTGARGYTF. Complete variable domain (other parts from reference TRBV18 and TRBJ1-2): NAGVMQNPRHLVRRRGQEARLRCSPMKGHSHVYWYRQLPEEGLKFMVYLQKENIIDESGMPKERFSAEFPKEGPSILRIQQVVRGDSAAYFCASSPLPTGARGYTFGSGTRLTVV.

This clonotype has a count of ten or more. CDR3 nucleotide sequence: TGTGCCAGCAGTTACAATTCGGGAAGCACAGATACGCAGTATTTT. It is translated as CASSYNSGSTDTQYF. This chain links TRBV6-5 with TRBJ2-3; D is possibly TRBD2 (5 bases). There are 15 residues in the CDR3. V dropped 2 bases and J dropped 0 bases, with 9 bases sitting between them. Germline-derived CDR1 and CDR2 are MNHEY and SVGAGI.

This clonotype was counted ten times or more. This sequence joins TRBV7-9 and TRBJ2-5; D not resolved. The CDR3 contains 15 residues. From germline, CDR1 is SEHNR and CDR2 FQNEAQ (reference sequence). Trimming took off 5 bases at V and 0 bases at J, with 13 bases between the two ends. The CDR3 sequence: CASSLRALYQETQYF. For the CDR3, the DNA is TGTGCCAGCAGCCTCCGGGCCCTGTACCAAGAGACCCAGTACTTC. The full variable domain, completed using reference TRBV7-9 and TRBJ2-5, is DTGVSQNPRHKITKRGQNVTFRCDPISEHNRLYWYRQTLGQGPEFLTYFQNEAQLEKSRLLSDRFSAERPKGSFSTLEIQRTEQGDSAMYLCASSLRALYQETQYFGPGTRLLVL.

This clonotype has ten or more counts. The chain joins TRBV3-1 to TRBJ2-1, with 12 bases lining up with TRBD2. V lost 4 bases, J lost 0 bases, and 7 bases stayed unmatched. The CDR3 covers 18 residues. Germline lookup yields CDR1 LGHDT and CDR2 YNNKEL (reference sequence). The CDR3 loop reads CASSPGLAGSSSYNEQFF. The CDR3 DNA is TGTGCCAGCAGCCCCGGACTAGCGGGGTCGAGCTCCTACAATGAGCAGTTCTTC.

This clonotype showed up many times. The DNA of the CDR3 is TGTGCCGCCCGATCTACAGGGCCAACTAATGAAAAACTGTTTTTT. It codes for CAARSTGPTNEKLFF. V usage is TRBV28 and J usage is TRBJ1-4; D might be TRBD1 (6 bases). V lost 11 bases and J lost 0, with 16 bases in between. The V gene's germline CDR1 is MDHEN and CDR2 SYDVKM. The CDR3 has 15 amino acids.

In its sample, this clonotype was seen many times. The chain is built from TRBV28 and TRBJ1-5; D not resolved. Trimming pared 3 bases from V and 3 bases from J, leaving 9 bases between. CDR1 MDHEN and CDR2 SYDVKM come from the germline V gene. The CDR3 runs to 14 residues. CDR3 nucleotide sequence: TGTGCCAGCAGTTTTCTGGCCCCCAATCAGCCCCAGCATTTT. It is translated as CASSFLAPNQPQHF.

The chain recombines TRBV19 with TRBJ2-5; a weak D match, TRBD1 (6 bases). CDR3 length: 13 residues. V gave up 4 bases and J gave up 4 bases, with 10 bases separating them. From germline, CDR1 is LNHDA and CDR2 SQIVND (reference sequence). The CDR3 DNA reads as TGTGCCAGTAGTACAGGGGTAAGAGAGACCCAGTACTTC. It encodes CASSTGVRETQYF.

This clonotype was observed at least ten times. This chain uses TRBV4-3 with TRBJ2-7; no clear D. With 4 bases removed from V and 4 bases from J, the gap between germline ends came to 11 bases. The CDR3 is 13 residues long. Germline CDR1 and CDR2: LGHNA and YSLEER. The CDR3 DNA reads TGCGCCAGCAGCCGGGCCAGGAGTTACGAGCAGTACTTC. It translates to CASSRARSYEQYF.

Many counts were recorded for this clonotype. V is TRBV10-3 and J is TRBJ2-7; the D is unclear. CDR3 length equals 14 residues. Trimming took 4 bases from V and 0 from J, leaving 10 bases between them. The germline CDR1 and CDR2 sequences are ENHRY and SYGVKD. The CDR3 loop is CAISARTSSYEQYF. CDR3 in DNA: TGTGCCATCAGTGCTCGGACGAGCTCCTACGAGCAGTACTTC.

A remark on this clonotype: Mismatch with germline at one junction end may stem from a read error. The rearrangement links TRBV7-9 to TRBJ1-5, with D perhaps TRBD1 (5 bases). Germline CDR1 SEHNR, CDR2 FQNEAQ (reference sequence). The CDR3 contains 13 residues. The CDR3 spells CTSSPGGNQPQHF. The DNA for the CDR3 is TGTACCAGCAGCCCCGGGGGGAATCAGCCCCAGCATTTT.

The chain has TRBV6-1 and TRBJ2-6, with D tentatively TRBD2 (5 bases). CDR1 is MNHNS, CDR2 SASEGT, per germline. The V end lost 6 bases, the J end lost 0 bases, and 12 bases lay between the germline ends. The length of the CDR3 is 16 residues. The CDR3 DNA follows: TGTGCCAGCAGGAAGGACGGAGGCTCTGGGGCCAACGTCCTGACTTTC. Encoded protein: CASRKDGGSGANVLTF.

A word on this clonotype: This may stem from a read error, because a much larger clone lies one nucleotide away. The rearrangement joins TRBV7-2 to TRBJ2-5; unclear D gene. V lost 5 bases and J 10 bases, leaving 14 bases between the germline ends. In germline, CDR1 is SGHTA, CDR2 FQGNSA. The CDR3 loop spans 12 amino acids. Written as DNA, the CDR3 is TGTGCCAGCAGCCCAGAAGTGGGGATCCAGTACTTC. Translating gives CASSPEVGIQYF.

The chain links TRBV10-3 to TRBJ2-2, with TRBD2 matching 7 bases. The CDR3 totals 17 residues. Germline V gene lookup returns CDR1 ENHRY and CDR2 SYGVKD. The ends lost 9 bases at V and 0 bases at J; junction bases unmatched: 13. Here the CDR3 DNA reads TGTGCCATGATGTGGGGGAGGGCCTTGTCGAACACCGGGGAGCTGTTTTTT. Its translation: CAMMWGRALSNTGELFF.

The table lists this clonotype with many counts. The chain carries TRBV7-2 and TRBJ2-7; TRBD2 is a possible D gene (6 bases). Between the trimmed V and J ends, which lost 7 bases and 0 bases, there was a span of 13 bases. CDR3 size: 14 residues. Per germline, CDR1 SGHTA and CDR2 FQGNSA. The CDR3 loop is CASTSGPSSYEQYF. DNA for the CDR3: TGTGCCAGCACCAGCGGGCCAAGCTCCTACGAGCAGTACTTC.

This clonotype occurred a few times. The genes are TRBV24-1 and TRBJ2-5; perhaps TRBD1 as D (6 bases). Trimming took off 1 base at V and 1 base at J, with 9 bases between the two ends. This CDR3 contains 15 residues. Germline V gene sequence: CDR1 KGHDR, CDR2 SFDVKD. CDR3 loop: CATSDFGQIQETQYF. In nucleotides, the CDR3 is TGTGCCACCAGTGATTTTGGACAGATCCAAGAGACCCAGTACTTC.

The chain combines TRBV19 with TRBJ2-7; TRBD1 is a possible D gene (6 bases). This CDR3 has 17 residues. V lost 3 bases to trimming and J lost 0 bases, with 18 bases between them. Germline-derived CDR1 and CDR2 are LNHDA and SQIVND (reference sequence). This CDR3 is CASSISSAGQNSYEQYF. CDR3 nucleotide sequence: TGTGCCAGTAGTATCTCTTCCGCCGGACAGAACTCCTACGAGCAGTACTTC.

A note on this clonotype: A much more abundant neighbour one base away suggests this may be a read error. The CDR3 sequence: CNASSSLYYEQYF. The CDR3 coding sequence is TGCAATGCTAGTTCGTCCCTATACTACGAGCAGTACTTC. V and J are TRBV20-1 and TRBJ2-7; D ambiguous. Germline V gives CDR1 DFQATT, CDR2 SNEGSKA (reference sequence). This CDR3 is built from 13 residues.

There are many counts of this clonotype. The CDR3 loop reads CASSLAGGPTEQYF. DNA of the CDR3: TGTGCCAGCAGTTTGGCGGGAGGGCCGACCGAGCAGTACTTC. This chain uses TRBV27 with TRBJ2-7; 9 positions agree with TRBD2. Trimming removed 3 bases from V and 6 bases from J; junction bases left unmatched: 6. The CDR3 spans 14 residues. Looked up from germline, CDR1 is MNHEY and CDR2 is SMNVEV (reference sequence).

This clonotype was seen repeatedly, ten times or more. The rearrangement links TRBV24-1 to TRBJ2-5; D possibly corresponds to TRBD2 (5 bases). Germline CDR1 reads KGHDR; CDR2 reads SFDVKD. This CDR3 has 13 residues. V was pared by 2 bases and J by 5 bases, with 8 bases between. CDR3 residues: CATSDYGVETQYF. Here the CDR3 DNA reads TGTGCCACCAGTGATTACGGGGTGGAGACCCAGTACTTC.

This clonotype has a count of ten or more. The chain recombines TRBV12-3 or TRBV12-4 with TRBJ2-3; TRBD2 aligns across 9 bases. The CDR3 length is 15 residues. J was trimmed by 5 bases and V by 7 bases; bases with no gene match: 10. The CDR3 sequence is CASIHHASGIDTQYF. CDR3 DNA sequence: TGTGCCAGCATTCACCACGCTAGCGGGATAGATACGCAGTATTTT.

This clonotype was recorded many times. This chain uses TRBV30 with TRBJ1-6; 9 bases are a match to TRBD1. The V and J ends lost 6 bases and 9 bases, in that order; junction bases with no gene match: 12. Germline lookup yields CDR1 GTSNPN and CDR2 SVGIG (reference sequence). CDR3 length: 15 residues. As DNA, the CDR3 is TGTGCCTGCCGGATACAGGGGGCTATATCTTCACCCCTCCACTTT. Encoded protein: CACRIQGAISSPLHF.

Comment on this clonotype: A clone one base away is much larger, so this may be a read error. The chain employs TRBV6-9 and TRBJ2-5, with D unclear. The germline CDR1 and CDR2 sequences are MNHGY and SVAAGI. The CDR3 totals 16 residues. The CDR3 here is CASSYWKPGLRETQCF. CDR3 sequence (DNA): TGTGCCAGCAGTTACTGGAAACCCGGTCTTAGAGAGACCCAGTGCTTC.

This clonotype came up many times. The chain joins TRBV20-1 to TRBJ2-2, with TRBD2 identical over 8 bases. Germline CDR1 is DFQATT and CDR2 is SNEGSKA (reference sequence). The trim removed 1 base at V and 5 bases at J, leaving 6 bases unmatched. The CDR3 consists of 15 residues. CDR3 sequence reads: CSARAGRAGTGELFF. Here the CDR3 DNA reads TGCAGTGCTAGAGCCGGGAGGGCCGGGACCGGGGAGCTGTTTTTT.

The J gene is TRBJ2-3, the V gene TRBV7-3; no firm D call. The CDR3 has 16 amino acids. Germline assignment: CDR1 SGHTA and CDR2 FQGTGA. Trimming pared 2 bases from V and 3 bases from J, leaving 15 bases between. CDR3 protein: CASSLYRRNPTDTQYF. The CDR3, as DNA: TGTGCCAGCAGCTTATATCGGCGGAACCCTACAGATACGCAGTATTTT. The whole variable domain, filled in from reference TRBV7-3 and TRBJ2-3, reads GAGVSQTPSNKVTEKGKYVELRCDPISGHTALYWYRQSLGQGPEFLIYFQGTGAADDSGLPNDRFFAVRPEGSVSTLKIQRTERGDSAVYLCASSLYRRNPTDTQYFGPGTRLTVL.

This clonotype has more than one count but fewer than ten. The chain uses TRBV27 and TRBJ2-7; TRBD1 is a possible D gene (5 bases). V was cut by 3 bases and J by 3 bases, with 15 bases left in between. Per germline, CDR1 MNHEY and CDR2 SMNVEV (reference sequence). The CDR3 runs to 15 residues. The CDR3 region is CASSFPAGKNYEQYF. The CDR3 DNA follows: TGTGCCAGCAGTTTTCCCGCAGGGAAGAACTACGAGCAGTACTTC.

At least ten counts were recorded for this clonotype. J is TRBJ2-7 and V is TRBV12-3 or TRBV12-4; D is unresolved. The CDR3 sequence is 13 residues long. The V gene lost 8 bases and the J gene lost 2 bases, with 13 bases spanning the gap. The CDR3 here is CASALGITYEQYF. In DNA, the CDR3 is TGTGCCAGCGCTTTGGGGATAACCTACGAGCAGTACTTC.

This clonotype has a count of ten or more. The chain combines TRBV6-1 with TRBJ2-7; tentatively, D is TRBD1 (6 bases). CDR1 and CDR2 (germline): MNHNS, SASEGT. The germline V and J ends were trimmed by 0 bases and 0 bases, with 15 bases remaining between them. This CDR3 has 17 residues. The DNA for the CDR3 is TGTGCCAGCAGTGAAGCGGGATACAGGGACGCCTCCTACGAGCAGTACTTC. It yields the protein CASSEAGYRDASYEQYF.

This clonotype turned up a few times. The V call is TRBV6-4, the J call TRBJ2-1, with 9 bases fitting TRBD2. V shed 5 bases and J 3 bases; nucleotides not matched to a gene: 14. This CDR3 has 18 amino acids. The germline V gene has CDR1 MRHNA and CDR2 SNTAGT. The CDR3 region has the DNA TGTGCCAGCAGTCCAAGTCTTTCTAGCGGGAAAGGCTACAATGAGCAGTTCTTC. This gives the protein CASSPSLSSGKGYNEQFF.

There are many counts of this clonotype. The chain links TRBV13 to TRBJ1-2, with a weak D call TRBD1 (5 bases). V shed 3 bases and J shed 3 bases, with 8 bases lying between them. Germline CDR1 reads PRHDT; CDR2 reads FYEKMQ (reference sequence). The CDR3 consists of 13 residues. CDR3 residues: CASSLRGDYGYTF. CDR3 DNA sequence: TGTGCCAGCAGCTTGCGAGGGGACTATGGCTACACCTTC.

In nucleotides, the CDR3 is TGCGCCAGCAGCCAAGATCGGTCGACAGGGGGCATCAATGAGCAGTTCTTC. Translated: CASSQDRSTGGINEQFF. This chain links TRBV4-1 with TRBJ2-1; TRBD1 matches 10 bases. Germline V gene data show CDR1 as MGHRA and CDR2 as YSYEKL. The junction had 8 bases not matched to a gene; V was cut back by 0 bases and J by 6 bases. The CDR3 is 17 amino acids.

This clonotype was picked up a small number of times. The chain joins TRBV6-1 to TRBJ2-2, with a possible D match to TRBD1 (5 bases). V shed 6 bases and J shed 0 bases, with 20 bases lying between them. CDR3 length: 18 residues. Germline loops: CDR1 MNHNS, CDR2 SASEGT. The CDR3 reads CASRFTPRDYANTGELFF. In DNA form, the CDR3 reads TGTGCCAGCAGATTTACCCCCAGGGATTACGCGAACACCGGGGAGCTGTTTTTT.

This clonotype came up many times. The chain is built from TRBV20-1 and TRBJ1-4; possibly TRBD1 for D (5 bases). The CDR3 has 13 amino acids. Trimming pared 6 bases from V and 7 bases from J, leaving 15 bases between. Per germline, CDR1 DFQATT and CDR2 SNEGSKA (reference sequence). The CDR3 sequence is CSAIRDGPEKLFF. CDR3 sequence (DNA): TGCAGTGCGATCCGGGACGGCCCTGAAAAACTGTTTTTT.